Below, 9 T cell receptor beta chains from the same sample are listed, as sequenced in a study of cytomegalovirus exposure and HLA in healthy donors. The PCR made use of 60 Vbeta and 13 Jbeta primers. Profiling relied on immunoSEQ multiplex PCR, and the TCRdb table lists in-frame clones only, not all of them. The sample has over 150,000 clones, about 77% seen once. Sequencing was performed on PBMCs. All receptors come from a woman aged 50 to 60 in good health and CMV-seronegative.

This clone was seen a handful of times. V is TRBV7-2 and J is TRBJ2-1; TRBD1 agrees at 7 bases. The CDR3 sequence is 14 residues long. Germline V lookup: CDR1 SGHTA, CDR2 FQGNSA. V shed 4 bases, J shed 8 bases, and the junction held 8 bases outside the gene matches. The CDR3 loop is CASSSLTGVDEQFF. CDR3 in DNA: TGTGCCAGCAGCTCACTTACAGGGGTCGATGAGCAGTTCTTC.

The chain has TRBV2 and TRBJ2-7; no definite D call. CDR1 SNHLY and CDR2 FYNNEI come from the germline V gene. V gave up 3 bases and J gave up 3 bases, with 12 bases separating them. CDR3 length equals 14 residues. The CDR3 reads CASSDYSIFYEQYF. As DNA, the CDR3 is TGTGCCAGCAGTGACTACAGCATTTTCTACGAGCAGTACTTC.

V and J are TRBV6-5 and TRBJ2-7; 9 bases fit TRBD1. The germline CDR1 and CDR2 sequences are MNHEY and SVGAGI. This CDR3 is 15 amino acids long. Trimming took 6 bases from V and 6 from J; bases not matched to a gene: 12. CDR3 coding DNA: TGTGCCAGCAGAACTGCCGGGACAGGGTTTTCCGAGCAGTACTTC. Translation gives CASRTAGTGFSEQYF.

The chain has TRBV9 and TRBJ2-6; possibly TRBD2 for D (5 bases). Germline CDR1 reads SGDLS; CDR2 reads YYNGEE. Trimming shortened V by 7 bases and J by 4 bases, and 18 bases separated the two germline ends. The CDR3 is 16 amino acids. For the CDR3, the DNA is TGTGCCAGCGAGGAGAGGGTAGGAACCGGGGCCAACGTCCTGACTTTC. It specifies CASEERVGTGANVLTF.

The chain is built from TRBV15 and TRBJ1-1; 9 nucleotides align to TRBD1. Trimming at V came to 8 bases and at J to 1 base, leaving 5 bases not matched to a gene. Looked up from germline, CDR1 is LNHNV and CDR2 is YYDKDF (reference sequence). The CDR3 has 14 amino acids. The CDR3 DNA follows: TGTGCCACCGGGAGGACAGGGGCGAACACTGAAGCTTTCTTT. Translating it yields CATGRTGANTEAFF.

J is TRBJ1-3 and V is TRBV5-6, with a possible D match to TRBD1 (5 bases). V gave up 4 bases and J gave up 0 bases, with 14 bases separating them. CDR1 is SGHDT and CDR2 is YYEEEE in the germline V gene. CDR3 length equals 16 residues. CDR3 sequence (DNA): TGTGCCAGCAGCCTTGGGGCGGTAAGCTCTGGAAACACCATATATTTT. Its translation is CASSLGAVSSGNTIYF.

In this sample, this clone turned up a few times. This rearrangement joins TRBV13 to TRBJ2-5; tentatively, D is TRBD1 (6 bases). The CDR3 spans 14 residues. V lost 0 bases and J 5 bases, leaving 10 bases between the germline ends. Germline V gene sequence: CDR1 PRHDT, CDR2 FYEKMQ (reference sequence). The DNA of the CDR3 is TGTGCCAGCAGCTTAGGCTACAGGGCCGAGACCCAGTACTTC. Its translation: CASSLGYRAETQYF.

The chain combines TRBV7-9 with TRBJ1-2; perhaps TRBD1 as D (6 bases). Trimming took 6 bases from V and 4 from J, leaving 15 bases between them. Germline values: CDR1 SEHNR, CDR2 FQNEAQ (reference sequence). The CDR3 covers 14 residues. This chain's CDR3 is CASSSRTDPYGYTF. The CDR3 coding sequence is TGTGCCAGCAGTTCCAGGACAGATCCCTATGGCTACACCTTC. Together with reference TRBV7-9 and TRBJ1-2, the CDR3 gives the full variable domain: DTGVSQNPRHKITKRGQNVTFRCDPISEHNRLYWYRQTLGQGPEFLTYFQNEAQLEKSRLLSDRFSAERPKGSFSTLEIQRTEQGDSAMYLCASSSRTDPYGYTFGSGTRLTVV.

The V call is TRBV9, the J call TRBJ2-7; 13 bases are a match to TRBD2. Germline assignment: CDR1 SGDLS and CDR2 YYNGEE. The V and J ends lost 4 bases and 6 bases, in that order; junction bases with no gene match: 10. There are 16 residues in the CDR3. This chain's CDR3 is CASSSLAGGPGGEQYF. The CDR3 region has the DNA TGTGCCAGCAGCTCACTAGCGGGAGGGCCCGGGGGCGAGCAGTACTTC.